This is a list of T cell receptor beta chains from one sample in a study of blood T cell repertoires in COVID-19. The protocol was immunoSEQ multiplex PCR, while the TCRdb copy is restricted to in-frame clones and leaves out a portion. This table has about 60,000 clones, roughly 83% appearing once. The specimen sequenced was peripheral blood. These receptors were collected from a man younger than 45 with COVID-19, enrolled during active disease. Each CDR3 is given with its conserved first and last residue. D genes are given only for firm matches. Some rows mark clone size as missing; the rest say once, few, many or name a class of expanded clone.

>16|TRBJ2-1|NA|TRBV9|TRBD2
CASSVVAGGPGNEQFF
TGTGCCAGCAGCGTAGTTGCGGGAGGGCCGGGGAATGAGCAGTTCTTC
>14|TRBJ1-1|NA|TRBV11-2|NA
CASSFLAGNAEAFF
TGTGCCAGCAGCTTTTTAGCTGGAAACGCTGAAGCTTTCTTT
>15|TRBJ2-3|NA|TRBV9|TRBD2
CASSTSGVNTDAQYF
TGTGCCAGCAGCACTAGCGGCGTAAACACAGATGCGCAGTATTTT
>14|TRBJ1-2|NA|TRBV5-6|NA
CASRDQGSNYGYTF
TGTGCCAGCAGAGATCAGGGGTCTAACTATGGCTACACCTTC
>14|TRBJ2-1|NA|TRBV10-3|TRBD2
CAMRGGLAGNEQFF
TGTGCCATGCGGGGGGGACTAGCGGGAAATGAGCAGTTCTTC
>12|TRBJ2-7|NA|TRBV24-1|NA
CATRRTPYEQYF
TGTGCCACCCGACGGACACCCTACGAGCAGTACTTC
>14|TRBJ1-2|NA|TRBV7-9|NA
CASSLDQGFYGYTF
TGTGCCAGCAGCCTAGACCAGGGGTTCTATGGCTACACCTTC
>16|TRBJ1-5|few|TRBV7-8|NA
CASSLAVVQSNQPQHF
TGTGCCAGCAGCTTAGCGGTTGTACAGTCGAATCAGCCCCAGCATTTT
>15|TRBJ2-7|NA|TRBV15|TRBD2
CATRHTSSGTYEQYF
TGTGCCACCAGACATACATCTAGCGGCACCTACGAGCAGTACTTC
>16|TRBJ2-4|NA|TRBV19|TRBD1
CASSRRDSPTKNIQYF
TGTGCCAGTAGTCGCCGGGACAGCCCCACCAAAAACATTCAGTACTTC
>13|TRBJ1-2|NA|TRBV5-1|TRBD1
CASSLDRGYGYTF
TGCGCCAGCAGCTTGGACAGGGGGTATGGCTACACCTTC
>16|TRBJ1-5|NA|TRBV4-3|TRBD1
CASSQERDSVNQPQHF
TGCGCCAGCAGCCAAGAGAGGGACAGCGTCAATCAGCCCCAGCATTTT
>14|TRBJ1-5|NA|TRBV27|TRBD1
CASMDRGGVQPQHF
TGTGCCAGTATGGACAGGGGAGGGGTTCAGCCCCAGCATTTT
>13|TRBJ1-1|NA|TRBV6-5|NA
CASSWGENTEAFF
TGTGCCAGCTCGTGGGGAGAGAACACTGAAGCTTTCTTT
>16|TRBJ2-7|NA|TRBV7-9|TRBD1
CASSARSGQGAYEQYF
TGTGCCAGCAGCGCCCGCTCGGGACAGGGGGCGTACGAGCAGTACTTC
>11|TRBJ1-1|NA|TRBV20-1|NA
CSARDDTEAFF
TGCAGTGCCAGGGATGACACTGAAGCTTTCTTT
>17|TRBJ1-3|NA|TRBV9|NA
CASSVEDSPWGKNTIYF
TGTGCCAGCAGCGTAGAGGATTCGCCCTGGGGCAAGAACACCATATATTTT
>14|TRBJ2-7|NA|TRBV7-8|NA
CASSPTGAGYEQYF
TGTGCCAGCAGCCCTACTGGGGCCGGCTACGAGCAGTACTTC
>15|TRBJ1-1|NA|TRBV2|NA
CASKKVAAMNTEAFF
TGTGCCAGCAAGAAGGTGGCGGCTATGAACACTGAAGCTTTCTTT
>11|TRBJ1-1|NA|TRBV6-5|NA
CASSRGAEAFF
TGTGCCAGCAGCCGGGGAGCGGAAGCTTTCTTT
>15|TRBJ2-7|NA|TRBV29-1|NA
CSVEGRTGASYEQYF
TGCAGCGTTGAAGGAAGGACGGGAGCCTCCTACGAGCAGTACTTC
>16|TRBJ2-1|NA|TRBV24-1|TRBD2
CATSVLTSGSVDEQFF
TGTGCCACCAGTGTTCTTACTAGCGGGAGTGTCGATGAGCAGTTCTTC
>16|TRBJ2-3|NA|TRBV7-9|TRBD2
CASSRWRAGVTDTQYF
TGTGCCAGCAGCCGATGGCGCGCGGGAGTAACAGATACGCAGTATTTT
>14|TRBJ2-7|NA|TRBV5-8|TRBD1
CASSIPGQPPRQYF
TGTGCCAGCAGCATCCCGGGACAGCCACCTCGGCAGTACTTC
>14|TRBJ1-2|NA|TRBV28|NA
CASSVSSRGYGYTF
TGTGCCAGCAGCGTAAGTTCCAGGGGCTATGGCTACACCTTC
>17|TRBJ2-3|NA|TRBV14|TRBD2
CASSRDDSGDPTDTQYF
TGTGCCAGCAGCCGGGATGACAGCGGGGATCCCACAGATACGCAGTATTTT
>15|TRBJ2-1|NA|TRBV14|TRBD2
CASSQTSGRVYEQFF
TGTGCCAGCAGCCAAACTAGCGGGAGGGTCTATGAGCAGTTCTTC
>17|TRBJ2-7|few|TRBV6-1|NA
CASSEARTLIQSYEQYF
TGTGCCAGCAGTGAAGCACGGACTCTCATCCAGTCCTACGAGCAGTACTTC
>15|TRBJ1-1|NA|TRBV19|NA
CASNYGGYMNTEAFF
TGTGCCAGTAACTACGGAGGGTACATGAACACTGAAGCTTTCTTT
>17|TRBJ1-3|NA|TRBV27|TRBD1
CASSLEGRGGSGNTIYF
TGTGCCAGCAGTTTAGAGGGGAGAGGGGGCAGTGGAAACACCATATATTTT
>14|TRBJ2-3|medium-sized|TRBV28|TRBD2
CASRTGGVTDTQYF
TGTGCCAGCAGGACCGGGGGGGTCACAGATACGCAGTATTTT
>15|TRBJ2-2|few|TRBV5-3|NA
CARSLFRDYTGELFF
TGTGCCAGAAGCTTGTTCCGGGATTACACCGGGGAGCTGTTTTTT
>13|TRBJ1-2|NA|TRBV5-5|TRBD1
CASSEGQGYGYTF
TGTGCCAGCAGCGAGGGACAGGGCTATGGCTACACCTTC
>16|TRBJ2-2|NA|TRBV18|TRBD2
CASLSGGPSNTGELFF
TGTGCCAGCCTGAGCGGGGGCCCCTCGAACACCGGGGAGCTGTTTTTT